A single sample is the source of the 9 T cell receptor beta chains below, sequenced in a study of identical twins. A single record per CDR3 protein comes from TCRdb applying MiXCR to the 5' RACE reads. Of 510,000 or so distinct CDR3 sequences listed, about 16% are singletons. These data also formed part of another study, on yellow fever vaccine responses in identical twins.

Sequenced sample: CD4+ T cells sorted from blood. Receptors were obtained from a young woman in good health.

This clonotype appeared many times. This sequence joins TRBV12-3 or TRBV12-4 and TRBJ1-2; D ambiguous. The CDR3 is 15 amino acids. Trimming cost V 5 bases and J 4 bases, with 17 bases left between them. The CDR3 sequence: CASSPDRVGIYGYTF. CDR3 DNA sequence: TGTGCCAGCAGTCCCGACCGGGTCGGGATCTATGGCTACACCTTC.

This clonotype has just a few counts. The genes are TRBV7-8 and TRBJ1-1; D is unclear. The ends were cut back, 1 base at V and 1 base at J, with 13 bases in the middle. CDR3 length: 16 amino acids. Germline lookup yields CDR1 SGHVS and CDR2 FQNEAQ. The CDR3 loop is CASSLERPPRNTEAFF. The CDR3 nucleotides read TGTGCCAGCAGCTTAGAACGCCCCCCAAGGAACACTGAAGCTTTCTTT.

This clonotype has just a few counts. The chain links TRBV10-2 to TRBJ2-2; D not resolved. The germline gives CDR1 WSHSY, CDR2 SAAADI. Trimming took 4 bases from V and 6 from J, leaving 9 bases between them. CDR3 length: 13 residues. CDR3 DNA sequence: TGCGCCAGCAGTGCTAGTGGGTCCGGGGAGCTGTTTTTT. Encoded protein: CASSASGSGELFF.

This clonotype appeared a few times. The rearrangement links TRBV6-1 to TRBJ1-5, with D possibly being TRBD1 (5 bases). The CDR3 extends over 14 amino acids. The V gene lost 5 bases and the J gene lost 5 bases, with 13 bases spanning the gap. Per the germline V gene, CDR1 is MNHNS and CDR2 is SASEGT. CDR3 sequence reads: CASSPTASHQPQHF. DNA of the CDR3: TGTGCCAGCAGTCCGACAGCCTCCCATCAGCCCCAGCATTTT.

This clonotype came up a few times. V usage is TRBV10-3 and J usage is TRBJ2-3, with 10 bases aligning to TRBD2. This CDR3 comprises 14 residues. Germline V gene data show CDR1 as ENHRY and CDR2 as SYGVKD. V lost 5 bases to trimming and J lost 4 bases; unmatched junction nucleotides: 3. This chain's CDR3 is CAISSGGESDTQYF. The CDR3 DNA reads TGTGCCATCAGTAGCGGGGGGGAATCAGATACGCAGTATTTT.

The CDR3 sequence is CASSRRTDNSPLHF. The CDR3 bases are TGTGCCAGCAGCCGAAGGACAGATAATTCACCCCTCCACTTT. The chain employs TRBV3-1 and TRBJ1-6; perhaps TRBD1 as D (6 bases). CDR1 LGHDT and CDR2 YNNKEL come from the germline V gene (reference sequence). Trimming pared 4 bases from V and 5 bases from J, leaving 9 bases between. The CDR3 runs to 14 residues.

The chain links TRBV20-1 to TRBJ2-2, with D perhaps matching TRBD1 (6 bases). CDR3 length: 15 amino acids. The germline V and J ends were trimmed by 4 bases and 4 bases, with 16 bases remaining between them. Germline CDR1 DFQATT, CDR2 SNEGSKA (reference sequence). The CDR3 here is CSANLRVGATGELFF. CDR3 bases: TGCAGTGCTAACCTCAGGGTGGGGGCCACCGGGGAGCTGTTTTTT.

The chain links TRBV19 to TRBJ2-2; tentative D call: TRBD2 (6 bases). V was trimmed by 5 bases and J by 0 bases, leaving 10 bases between them. The CDR3 sequence is 15 residues long. CDR1 is LNHDA, CDR2 SQIVND, per germline (reference sequence). The CDR3: CASSLTSPNTGELFF. The CDR3 DNA reads as TGTGCCAGTAGTTTAACTAGCCCGAACACCGGGGAGCTGTTTTTT.

This clonotype was counted between two and nine times. The rearrangement uses TRBV7-7 and TRBJ2-5; 7 positions match TRBD2. The CDR3 sequence is 13 residues long. Germline V gene sequence: CDR1 SSHAT, CDR2 FNYEAQ (reference sequence). V lost 4 bases to trimming and J lost 5 bases; unmatched junction nucleotides: 4. Here the CDR3 reads CASSSAGRETQYF. Written as DNA, the CDR3 is TGTGCCAGCAGCTCAGCGGGGCGGGAGACCCAGTACTTC.